Below are 15 T cell receptor beta chains sequenced from a single sample in a study of blood T cell repertoires in COVID-19. Sequencing was performed with immunoSEQ multiplex PCR; in TCRdb, only in-frame clones are kept and a portion is missing. The sample carries about 220,000 clones, 70% to 90% recorded once. The sequenced material came from peripheral blood. The receptors here all came from a man in his forties or fifties who had recovered from COVID-19.

The chain links TRBV2 to TRBJ2-1, with D tentatively TRBD2 (7 bases). V was shortened by 5 bases and J by 6 bases, with 17 bases between the two germline ends. Germline V gene data show CDR1 as SNHLY and CDR2 as FYNNEI. The CDR3 runs to 15 residues. CDR3 residues: CASSPQSAGANEQFF. CDR3 bases: TGTGCCAGCAGTCCCCAGTCGGCGGGGGCCAATGAGCAGTTCTTC.

The rearrangement links TRBV7-9 to TRBJ2-7, with 11 positions matching TRBD2. Germline V gives CDR1 SEHNR, CDR2 FQNEAQ (reference sequence). The CDR3 runs 16 residues. The V and J ends lost 0 bases and 2 bases, in that order; junction bases with no gene match: 3. CDR3 DNA: TGTGCCAGCAGCTTAGCCGGGGGACTAGCGGCCTACGAGCAGTACTTC. Translation gives CASSLAGGLAAYEQYF.

The rearrangement joins TRBV28 to TRBJ1-5; D is unresolved. The CDR3 sequence is 14 residues long. CDR1 and CDR2 (germline): MDHEN, SYDVKM. Trimming took 7 bases from V and 5 from J, leaving 15 bases between them. As DNA, the CDR3 is TGTGCCAGCAAGGCTGAAGCCGGGGATCAGCCCCAGCATTTT. It yields the protein CASKAEAGDQPQHF.

CDR3 in amino acids: CASKGLAYEQYF. In DNA form, the CDR3 reads TGTGCCAGCAAGGGACTAGCCTACGAGCAGTACTTC. V usage is TRBV2 and J usage is TRBJ2-7; TRBD2 agrees at 8 bases. This CDR3 region has 12 residues. Germline assignment: CDR1 SNHLY and CDR2 FYNNEI. Losses at the gene ends were 7 bases for V and 2 bases for J; bases not matched to a gene: 1.

This clone was observed a single time. This chain connects TRBV11-3 to TRBJ2-5; 8 nucleotides match TRBD1. Germline V gene data show CDR1 as SGHNT and CDR2 as YENEEA. The CDR3 runs 15 residues. V dropped 5 bases and J dropped 4; count of bases not matched to a gene: 9. This CDR3 is CASSPGRGPGETQYF. The CDR3, as DNA: TGTGCCAGCAGCCCAGGCAGGGGGCCGGGAGAGACCCAGTACTTC.

J is TRBJ2-1 and V is TRBV30; 9 bases fit TRBD2. From germline, CDR1 is GTSNPN and CDR2 SVGIG (reference sequence). With 0 bases clipped from V and 9 bases from J, the junction kept 9 bases outside the gene matches. This CDR3 region has 15 residues. CDR3 residues: CAWSVLLAGFGEQFF. CDR3 sequence (DNA): TGTGCCTGGAGTGTCCTGCTAGCGGGATTCGGTGAGCAGTTCTTC.

This clone was observed once. The chain combines TRBV9 with TRBJ2-2; D not certain. Germline V CDR1 and CDR2: SGDLS, YYNGEE. The germline V and J ends were trimmed by 0 bases and 5 bases, with 14 bases remaining between them. The CDR3 length is 16 residues. CDR3 region: CASSVVPYLRTGELFF. The CDR3 DNA follows: TGTGCCAGCAGCGTAGTCCCCTATCTTCGGACCGGGGAGCTGTTTTTT.

The chain combines TRBV7-8 with TRBJ2-7; 7 nucleotides agree with TRBD2. This CDR3 region has 15 residues. With V trimmed by 5 bases and J by 0 bases, 7 bases remained unmatched. The V gene's germline CDR1 is SGHVS and CDR2 FQNEAQ. CDR3 coding DNA: TGTGCCAGCAGCGGTCGACTAGCCGACTCCTACGAGCAGTACTTC. This encodes CASSGRLADSYEQYF.

This clone appeared a single time. The V call is TRBV5-4, the J call TRBJ2-5, with D tentatively TRBD2 (6 bases). Trimming took off 3 bases at V and 0 bases at J, with 15 bases between the two ends. The CDR3 runs to 16 residues. Germline CDR1 is SGHNT and CDR2 is YYREEE (reference sequence). In nucleotides, the CDR3 is TGTGCCAGCAGCTCCTGGGTCGGAGGGGACCAAGAGACCCAGTACTTC. It is translated as CASSSWVGGDQETQYF.

This chain joins TRBV6-6 and TRBJ2-3, with D possibly TRBD1 on 6 matching bases. The CDR3 contains 15 residues. CDR1 MNHNY and CDR2 SVGAGI come from the germline V gene (reference sequence). V shed 7 bases and J shed 0 bases, with 14 bases lying between them. CDR3 DNA: TGTGCCAGCACTAACAGGGACGCTAGCACAGATACGCAGTATTTT. Protein sequence: CASTNRDASTDTQYF.

The chain employs TRBV18 and TRBJ1-1; D possibly corresponds to TRBD1 (6 bases). The CDR3 is made up of 14 amino acids. The V and J ends lost 5 bases and 1 base respectively, with 11 bases between them. Germline V gene lookup returns CDR1 KGHSH and CDR2 LQKENI. This CDR3 reads CASSIQGGNTEAFF. The CDR3 DNA follows: TGTGCCAGCTCAATTCAAGGGGGGAACACTGAAGCTTTCTTT. The variable domain in full, completed from reference TRBV18 and TRBJ1-1, reads NAGVMQNPRHLVRRRGQEARLRCSPMKGHSHVYWYRQLPEEGLKFMVYLQKENIIDESGMPKERFSAEFPKEGPSILRIQQVVRGDSAAYFCASSIQGGNTEAFFGQGTRLTVV.

The chain carries TRBV28 and TRBJ1-1; no reliable D call. V dropped 3 bases and J dropped 1 base, with 9 bases sitting between them. The CDR3 length is 14 residues. The V gene's germline CDR1 is MDHEN and CDR2 SYDVKM. The CDR3 loop reads CASSFRGPNTEAFF. In DNA, the CDR3 is TGTGCCAGCAGTTTCCGAGGGCCGAACACTGAAGCTTTCTTT. Variable domain in full (rest from reference TRBV28 and TRBJ1-1): DVKVTQSSRYLVKRTGEKVFLECVQDMDHENMFWYRQDPGLGLRLIYFSYDVKMKEKGDIPEGYSVSREKKERFSLILESASTNQTSMYLCASSFRGPNTEAFFGQGTRLTVV.

This clone was counted only a few times. J is TRBJ2-1 and V is TRBV27; D is unclear. V lost 7 bases and J lost 0, with 13 bases in between. The germline V gene has CDR1 MNHEY and CDR2 SMNVEV (reference sequence). The CDR3 is made up of 15 amino acids. CDR3 in DNA: TGTGCCAGCACCGCTTATGGCGGCTCCTACAATGAGCAGTTCTTC. Amino acid sequence: CASTAYGGSYNEQFF.

This clone occurred once. The chain combines TRBV19 with TRBJ2-1; possible D gene TRBD2, 6 bases. CDR3 length: 15 residues. Trimming took off 4 bases at V and 2 bases at J, with 12 bases between the two ends. The germline gives CDR1 LNHDA, CDR2 SQIVND (reference sequence). The CDR3 region has the DNA TGTGCCAGTAGTAACGGGAGAGGGACCTACAATGAGCAGTTCTTC. Translating gives CASSNGRGTYNEQFF.

CDR3 nucleotides: TGTGCCACCCAACAGACAGGTGGGGTCTACGAGCAGTACTTC. It yields the protein CATQQTGGVYEQYF. The gene calls are TRBV19 and TRBJ2-7; a possible D gene is TRBD1 (6 bases). The V end was cut by 10 bases, the J end by 3 bases, with 19 bases between. The CDR3 loop spans 14 amino acids. Germline CDR1 is LNHDA and CDR2 is SQIVND (reference sequence). The full variable domain, rest sourced from reference TRBV19 and TRBJ2-7, is DGGITQSPKYLFRKEGQNVTLSCEQNLNHDAMYWYRQDPGQGLRLIYYSQIVNDFQKGDIAEGYSVSREKKESFPLTVTSAQKNPTAFYLCATQQTGGVYEQYFGPGTRLTVT.